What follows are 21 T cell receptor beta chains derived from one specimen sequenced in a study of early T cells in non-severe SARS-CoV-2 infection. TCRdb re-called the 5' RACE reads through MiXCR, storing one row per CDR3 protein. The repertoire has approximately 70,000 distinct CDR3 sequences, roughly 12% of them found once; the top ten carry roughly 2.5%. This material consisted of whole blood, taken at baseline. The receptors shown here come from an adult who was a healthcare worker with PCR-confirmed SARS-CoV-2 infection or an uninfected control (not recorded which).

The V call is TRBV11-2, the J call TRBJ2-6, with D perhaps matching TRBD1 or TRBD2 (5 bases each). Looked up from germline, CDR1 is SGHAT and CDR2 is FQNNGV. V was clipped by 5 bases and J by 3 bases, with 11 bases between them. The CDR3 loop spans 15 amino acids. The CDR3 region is CASSPGTYGANVLTF. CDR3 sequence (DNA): TGTGCCAGCAGCCCGGGGACGTATGGGGCCAACGTCCTGACTTTC.

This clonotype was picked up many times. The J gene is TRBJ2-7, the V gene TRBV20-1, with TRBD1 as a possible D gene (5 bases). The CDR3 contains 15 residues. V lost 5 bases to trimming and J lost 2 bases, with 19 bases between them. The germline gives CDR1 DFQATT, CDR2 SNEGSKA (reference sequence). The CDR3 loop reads CSAPPLAGPTYEQYF. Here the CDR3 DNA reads TGCAGTGCTCCCCCCTTGGCAGGGCCCACCTACGAGCAGTACTTC.

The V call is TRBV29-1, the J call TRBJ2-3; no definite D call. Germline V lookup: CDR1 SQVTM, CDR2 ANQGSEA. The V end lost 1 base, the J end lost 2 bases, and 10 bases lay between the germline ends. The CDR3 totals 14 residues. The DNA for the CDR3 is TGCAGCGTTGAAGGTACCGGGCCCACAGATACGCAGTATTTT. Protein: CSVEGTGPTDTQYF.

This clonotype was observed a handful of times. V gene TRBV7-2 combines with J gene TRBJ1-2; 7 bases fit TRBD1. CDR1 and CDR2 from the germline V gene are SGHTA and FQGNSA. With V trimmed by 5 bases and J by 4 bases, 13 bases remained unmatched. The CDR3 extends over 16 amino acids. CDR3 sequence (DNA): TGTGCCAGCAGCGCCCACTCGGTGGGACAGACCTATGGCTACACCTTC. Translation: CASSAHSVGQTYGYTF.

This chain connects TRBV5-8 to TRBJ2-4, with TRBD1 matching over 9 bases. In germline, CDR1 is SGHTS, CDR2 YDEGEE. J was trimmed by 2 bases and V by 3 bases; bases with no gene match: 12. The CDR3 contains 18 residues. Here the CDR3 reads CASSYFAGTGLSKNIQYF. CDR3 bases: TGTGCCAGCAGCTACTTCGCCGGGACAGGGCTGTCCAAAAACATTCAGTACTTC.

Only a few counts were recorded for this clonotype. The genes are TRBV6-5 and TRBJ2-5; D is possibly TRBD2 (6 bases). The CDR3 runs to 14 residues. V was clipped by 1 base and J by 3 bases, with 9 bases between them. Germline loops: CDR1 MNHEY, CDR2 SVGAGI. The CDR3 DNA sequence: TGTGCCAGCAGTTACTTCGGACTAAAAGAGACCCAGTACTTC. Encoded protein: CASSYFGLKETQYF.

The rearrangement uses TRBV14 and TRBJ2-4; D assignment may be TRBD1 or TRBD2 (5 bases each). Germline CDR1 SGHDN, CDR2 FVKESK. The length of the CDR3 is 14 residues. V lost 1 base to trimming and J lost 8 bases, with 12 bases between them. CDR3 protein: CASSQVGLGDIQYF. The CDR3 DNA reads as TGTGCCAGCAGCCAAGTTGGCCTGGGGGACATTCAGTACTTC.

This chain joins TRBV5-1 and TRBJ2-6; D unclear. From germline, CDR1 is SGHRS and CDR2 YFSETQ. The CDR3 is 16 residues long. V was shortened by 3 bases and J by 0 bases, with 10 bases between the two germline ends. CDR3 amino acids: CASSSQMVSGANVLTF. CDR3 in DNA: TGCGCCAGCAGCTCCCAGATGGTCTCTGGGGCCAACGTCCTGACTTTC.

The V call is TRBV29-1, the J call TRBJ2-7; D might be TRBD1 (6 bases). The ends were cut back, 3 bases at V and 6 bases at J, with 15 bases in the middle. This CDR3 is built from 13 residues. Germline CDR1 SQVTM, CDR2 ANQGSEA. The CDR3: CSVEAGWGLEQYF. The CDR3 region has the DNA TGCAGCGTTGAGGCAGGGTGGGGGCTCGAGCAGTACTTC.

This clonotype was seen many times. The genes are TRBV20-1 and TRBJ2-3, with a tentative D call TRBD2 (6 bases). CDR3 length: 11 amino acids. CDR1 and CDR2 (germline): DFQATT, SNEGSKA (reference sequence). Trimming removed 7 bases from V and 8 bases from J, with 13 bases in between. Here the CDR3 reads CSVRPRGTQYF. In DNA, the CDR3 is TGCAGTGTGAGGCCGCGGGGTACGCAGTATTTT.

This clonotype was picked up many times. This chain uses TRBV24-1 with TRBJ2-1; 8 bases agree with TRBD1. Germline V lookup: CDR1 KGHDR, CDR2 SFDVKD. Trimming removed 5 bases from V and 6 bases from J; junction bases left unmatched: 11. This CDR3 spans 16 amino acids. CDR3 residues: CATSVPSGTGINEQFF. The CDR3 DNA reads TGTGCCACCAGTGTACCGTCGGGGACAGGTATCAATGAGCAGTTCTTC.

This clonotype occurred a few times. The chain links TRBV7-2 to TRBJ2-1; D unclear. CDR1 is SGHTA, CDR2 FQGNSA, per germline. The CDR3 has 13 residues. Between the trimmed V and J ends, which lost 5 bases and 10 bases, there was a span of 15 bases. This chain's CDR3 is CASSPEPGPEQFF. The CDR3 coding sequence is TGTGCCAGCAGCCCAGAACCCGGTCCCGAGCAGTTCTTC.

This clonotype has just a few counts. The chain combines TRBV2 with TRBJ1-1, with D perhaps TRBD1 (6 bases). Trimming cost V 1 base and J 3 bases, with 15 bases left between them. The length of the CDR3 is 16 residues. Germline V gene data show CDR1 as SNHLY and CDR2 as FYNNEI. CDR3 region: CASSEGTAGVDTEAFF. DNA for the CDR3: TGTGCCAGCAGTGAAGGGACAGCAGGGGTGGACACTGAAGCTTTCTTT. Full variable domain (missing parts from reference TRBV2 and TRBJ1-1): EPEVTQTPSHQVTQMGQEVILRCVPISNHLYFYWYRQILGQKVEFLVSFYNNEISEKSEIFDDQFSVERPDGSNFTLKIRSTKLEDSAMYFCASSEGTAGVDTEAFFGQGTRLTVV.

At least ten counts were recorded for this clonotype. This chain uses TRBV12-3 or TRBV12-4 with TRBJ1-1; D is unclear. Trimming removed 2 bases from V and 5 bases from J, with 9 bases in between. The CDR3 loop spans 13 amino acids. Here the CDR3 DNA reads TGTGCCAGCAGTTTATGGGTGGGGACTGAAGCTTTCTTT. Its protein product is CASSLWVGTEAFF.

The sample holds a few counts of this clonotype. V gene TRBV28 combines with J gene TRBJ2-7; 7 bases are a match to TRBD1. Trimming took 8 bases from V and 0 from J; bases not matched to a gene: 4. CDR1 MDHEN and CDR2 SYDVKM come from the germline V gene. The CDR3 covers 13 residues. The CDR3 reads CASRTGHSYEQYF. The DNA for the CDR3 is TGTGCCAGCCGGACAGGCCACTCCTACGAGCAGTACTTC.

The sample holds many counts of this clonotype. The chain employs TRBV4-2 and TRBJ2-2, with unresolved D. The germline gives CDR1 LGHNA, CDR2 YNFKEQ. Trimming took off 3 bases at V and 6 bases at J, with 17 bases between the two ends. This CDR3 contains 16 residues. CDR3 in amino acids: CASSHLRTAGSGELFF. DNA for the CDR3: TGTGCCAGCAGCCACCTAAGAACAGCAGGCTCCGGGGAGCTGTTTTTT.

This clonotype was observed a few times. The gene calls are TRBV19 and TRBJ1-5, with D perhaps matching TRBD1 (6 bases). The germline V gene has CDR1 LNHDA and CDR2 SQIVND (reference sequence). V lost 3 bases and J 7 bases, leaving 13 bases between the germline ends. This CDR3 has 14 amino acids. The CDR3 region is CASSIEGGWQPQHF. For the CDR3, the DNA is TGTGCCAGTAGTATCGAGGGGGGCTGGCAGCCCCAGCATTTT.

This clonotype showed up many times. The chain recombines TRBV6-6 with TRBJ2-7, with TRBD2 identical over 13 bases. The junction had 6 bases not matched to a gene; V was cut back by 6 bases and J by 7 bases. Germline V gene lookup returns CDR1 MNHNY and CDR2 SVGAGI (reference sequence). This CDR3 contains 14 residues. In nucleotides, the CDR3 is TGTGCCAGCAGCCGACTAGCGGGGGGTGGTGAGCAGTACTTC. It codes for CASSRLAGGGEQYF.

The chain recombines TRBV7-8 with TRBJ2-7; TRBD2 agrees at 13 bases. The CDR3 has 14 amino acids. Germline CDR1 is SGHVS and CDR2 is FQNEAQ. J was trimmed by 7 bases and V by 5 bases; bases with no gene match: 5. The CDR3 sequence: CASSTGTSGVEQYF. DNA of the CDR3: TGTGCCAGCAGCACGGGGACTAGCGGGGTTGAGCAGTACTTC.

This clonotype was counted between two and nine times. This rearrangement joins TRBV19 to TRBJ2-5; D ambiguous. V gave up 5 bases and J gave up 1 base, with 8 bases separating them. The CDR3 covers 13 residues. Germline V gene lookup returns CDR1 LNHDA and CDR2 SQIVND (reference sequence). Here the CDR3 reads CASSPRIQETQYF. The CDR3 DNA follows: TGTGCCAGTAGTCCGCGGATCCAAGAGACCCAGTACTTC.

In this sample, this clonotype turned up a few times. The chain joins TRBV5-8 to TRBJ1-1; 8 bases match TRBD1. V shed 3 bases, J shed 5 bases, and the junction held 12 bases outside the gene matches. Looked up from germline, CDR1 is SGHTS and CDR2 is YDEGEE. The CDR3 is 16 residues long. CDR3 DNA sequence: TGTGCCAGCAGCTCGGCCCTCGGGACAGGACGGACTGAAGCTTTCTTT. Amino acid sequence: CASSSALGTGRTEAFF.